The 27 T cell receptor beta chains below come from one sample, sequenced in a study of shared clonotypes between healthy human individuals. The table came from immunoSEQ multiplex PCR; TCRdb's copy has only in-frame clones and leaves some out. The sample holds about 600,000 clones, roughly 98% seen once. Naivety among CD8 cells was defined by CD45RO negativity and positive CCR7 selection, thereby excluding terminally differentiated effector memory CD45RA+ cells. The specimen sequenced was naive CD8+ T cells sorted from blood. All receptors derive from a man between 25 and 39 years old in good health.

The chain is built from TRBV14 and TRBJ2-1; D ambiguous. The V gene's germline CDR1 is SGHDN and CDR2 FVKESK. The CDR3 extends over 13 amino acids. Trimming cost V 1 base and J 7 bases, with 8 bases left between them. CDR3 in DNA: TGTGCCAGCAGCCAAGTCACGGGTAATGAGCAGTTCTTC. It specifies CASSQVTGNEQFF. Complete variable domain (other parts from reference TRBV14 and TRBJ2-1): EAGVTQFPSHSVIEKGQTVTLRCDPISGHDNLYWYRRVMGKEIKFLLHFVKESKQDESGMPNNRFLAERTGGTYSTLKVQPAELEDSGVYFCASSQVTGNEQFFGPGTRLTVL.

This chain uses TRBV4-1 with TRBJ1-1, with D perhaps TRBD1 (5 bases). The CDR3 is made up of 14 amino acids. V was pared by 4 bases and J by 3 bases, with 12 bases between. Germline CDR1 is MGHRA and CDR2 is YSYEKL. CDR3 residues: CASSLRTGDTEAFF. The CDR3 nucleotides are TGCGCCAGCAGCCTTCGTACGGGGGACACTGAAGCTTTCTTT.

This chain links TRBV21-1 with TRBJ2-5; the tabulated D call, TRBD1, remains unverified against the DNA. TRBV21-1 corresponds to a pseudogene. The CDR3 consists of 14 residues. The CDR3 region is CAGRDRGFQETQYF. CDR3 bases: TGTGCCGGCAGGGACAGGGGGTTCCAAGAGACCCAGTACTTC.

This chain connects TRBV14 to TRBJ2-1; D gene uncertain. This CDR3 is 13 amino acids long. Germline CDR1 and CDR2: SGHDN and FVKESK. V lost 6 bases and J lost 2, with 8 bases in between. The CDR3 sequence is CASRLAAYNEQFF. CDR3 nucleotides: TGTGCCAGCAGGTTAGCAGCCTACAATGAGCAGTTCTTC.

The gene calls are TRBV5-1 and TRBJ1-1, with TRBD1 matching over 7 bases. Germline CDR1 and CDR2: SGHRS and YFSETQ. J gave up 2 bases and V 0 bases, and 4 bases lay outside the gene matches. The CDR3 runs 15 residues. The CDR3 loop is CASSLETGANTEAFF. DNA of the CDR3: TGCGCCAGCAGCTTGGAAACAGGGGCCAACACTGAAGCTTTCTTT.

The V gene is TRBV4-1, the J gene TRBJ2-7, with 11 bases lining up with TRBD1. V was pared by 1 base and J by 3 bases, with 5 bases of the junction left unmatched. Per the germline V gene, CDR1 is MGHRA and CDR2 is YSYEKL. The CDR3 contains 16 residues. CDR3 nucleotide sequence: TGCGCCAGCAGCCAAGTCTCCGGGACAGGGGGCTACGAGCAGTACTTC. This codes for CASSQVSGTGGYEQYF.

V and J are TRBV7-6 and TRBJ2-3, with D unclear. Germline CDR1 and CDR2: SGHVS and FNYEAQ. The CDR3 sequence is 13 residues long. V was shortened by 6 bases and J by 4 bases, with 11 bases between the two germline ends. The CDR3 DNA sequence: TGTGCCAGCAGGTTGTCTAAGGCAGATACGCAGTATTTT. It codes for CASRLSKADTQYF.

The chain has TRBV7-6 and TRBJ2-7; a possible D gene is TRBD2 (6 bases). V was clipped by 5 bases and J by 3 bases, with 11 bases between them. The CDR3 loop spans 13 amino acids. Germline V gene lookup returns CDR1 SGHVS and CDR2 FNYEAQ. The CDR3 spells CASSQGAGYEQYF. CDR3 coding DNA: TGTGCCAGCAGCCAAGGAGCGGGCTACGAGCAGTACTTC. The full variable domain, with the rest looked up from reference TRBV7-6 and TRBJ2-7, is GAGVSQSPRYKVTKRGQDVALRCDPISGHVSLYWYRQALGQGPEFLTYFNYEAQQDKSGLPNDRFSAERPEGSISTLTIQRTEQRDSAMYRCASSQGAGYEQYFGPGTRLTVT.

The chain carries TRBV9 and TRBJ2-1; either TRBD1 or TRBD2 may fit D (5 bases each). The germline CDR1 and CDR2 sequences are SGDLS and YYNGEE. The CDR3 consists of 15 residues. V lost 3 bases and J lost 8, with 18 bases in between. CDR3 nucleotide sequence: TGTGCCAGCAGCGAGGGGCAAGCGGAGGCGGATGAGCAGTTCTTC. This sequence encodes CASSEGQAEADEQFF.

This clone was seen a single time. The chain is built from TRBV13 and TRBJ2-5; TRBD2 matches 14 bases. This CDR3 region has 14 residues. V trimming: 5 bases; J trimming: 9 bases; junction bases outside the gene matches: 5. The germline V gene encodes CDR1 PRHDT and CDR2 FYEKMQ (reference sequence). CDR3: CASSLGLAGGAQYF. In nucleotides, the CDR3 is TGTGCCAGCAGCCTCGGACTAGCGGGAGGTGCCCAGTACTTC.

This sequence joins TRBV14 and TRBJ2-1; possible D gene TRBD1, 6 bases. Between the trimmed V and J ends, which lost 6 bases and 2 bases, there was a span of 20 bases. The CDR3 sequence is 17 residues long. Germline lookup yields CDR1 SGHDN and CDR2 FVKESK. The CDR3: CASRALGTPPAYNEQFF. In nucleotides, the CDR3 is TGTGCCAGCAGGGCCCTCGGGACACCGCCCGCCTACAATGAGCAGTTCTTC.

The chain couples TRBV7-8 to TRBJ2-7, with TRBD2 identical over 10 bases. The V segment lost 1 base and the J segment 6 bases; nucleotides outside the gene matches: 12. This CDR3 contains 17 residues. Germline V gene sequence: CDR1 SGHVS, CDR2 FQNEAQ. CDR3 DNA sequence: TGTGCCAGCAGCTTAGTGGCTAGCGGGAGATTTCTACTCGAGCAGTACTTC. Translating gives CASSLVASGRFLLEQYF.

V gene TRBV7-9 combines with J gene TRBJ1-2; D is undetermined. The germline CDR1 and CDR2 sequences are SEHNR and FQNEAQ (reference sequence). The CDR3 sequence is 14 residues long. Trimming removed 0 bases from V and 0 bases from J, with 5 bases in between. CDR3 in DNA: TGTGCCAGCAGCTTAGCAGGATCTAACTATGGCTACACCTTC. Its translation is CASSLAGSNYGYTF. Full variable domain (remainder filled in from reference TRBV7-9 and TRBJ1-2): DTGVSQNPRHKITKRGQNVTFRCDPISEHNRLYWYRQTLGQGPEFLTYFQNEAQLEKSRLLSDRFSAERPKGSFSTLEIQRTEQGDSAMYLCASSLAGSNYGYTFGSGTRLTVV.

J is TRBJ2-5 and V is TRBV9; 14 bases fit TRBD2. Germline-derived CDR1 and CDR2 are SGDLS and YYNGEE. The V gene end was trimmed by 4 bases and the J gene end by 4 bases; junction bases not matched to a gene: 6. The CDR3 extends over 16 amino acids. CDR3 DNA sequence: TGTGCCAGCAGCCTTGGGACTAGCGGGAGCAGAGAGACCCAGTACTTC. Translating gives CASSLGTSGSRETQYF.

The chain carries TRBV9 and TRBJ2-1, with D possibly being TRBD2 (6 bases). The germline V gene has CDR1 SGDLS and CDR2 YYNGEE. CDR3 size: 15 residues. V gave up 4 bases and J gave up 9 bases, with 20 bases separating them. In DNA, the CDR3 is TGTGCCAGCAGCCCAACGGGGGTTATTTATGGTGAGCAGTTCTTC. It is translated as CASSPTGVIYGEQFF. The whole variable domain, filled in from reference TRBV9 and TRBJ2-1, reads DSGVTQTPKHLITATGQRVTLRCSPRSGDLSVYWYQQSLDQGLQFLIQYYNGEERAKGNILERFSAQQFPDLHSELNLSSLELGDSALYFCASSPTGVIYGEQFFGPGTRLTVL.

The chain's CDR3 is CASKQGIGNEQFF. The CDR3 DNA follows: TGTGCCAGCAAGCAGGGGATCGGCAATGAGCAGTTCTTC. The rearrangement joins TRBV6-5 to TRBJ2-1; TRBD1 is a possible D gene (6 bases). The germline V and J ends were trimmed by 7 bases and 6 bases, with 13 bases remaining between them. In germline, CDR1 is MNHEY, CDR2 SVGAGI. This CDR3 contains 13 residues.

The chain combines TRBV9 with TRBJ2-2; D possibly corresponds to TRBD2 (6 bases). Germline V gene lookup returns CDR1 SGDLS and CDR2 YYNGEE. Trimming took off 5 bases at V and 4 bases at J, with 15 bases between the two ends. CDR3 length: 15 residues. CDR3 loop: CASRAGTSGTGELFF. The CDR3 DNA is TGTGCCAGCAGGGCCGGGACTTCGGGCACCGGGGAGCTGTTTTTT.

The CDR3 DNA reads as TGTGCCAGCAGCTTATTCGCGTTACCCTACGAGCAGTACTTC. Its translation: CASSLFALPYEQYF. V is TRBV7-2 and J is TRBJ2-7; D not resolved. Trimming removed 2 bases from V and 2 bases from J, with 10 bases in between. The CDR3 contains 14 residues. The germline gives CDR1 SGHTA, CDR2 FQGNSA.

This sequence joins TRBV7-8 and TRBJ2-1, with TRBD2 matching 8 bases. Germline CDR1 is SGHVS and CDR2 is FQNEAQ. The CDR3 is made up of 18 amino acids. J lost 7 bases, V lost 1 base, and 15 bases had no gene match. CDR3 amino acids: CASSLDPGAGGGLNEQFF. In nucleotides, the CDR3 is TGTGCCAGCAGCTTAGATCCCGGGGCGGGAGGAGGTTTAAATGAGCAGTTCTTC.

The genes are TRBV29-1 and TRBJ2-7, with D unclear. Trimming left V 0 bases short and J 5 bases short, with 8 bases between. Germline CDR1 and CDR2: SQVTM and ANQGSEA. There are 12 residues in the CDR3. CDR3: CSVEDIGDEQYF. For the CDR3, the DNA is TGCAGCGTTGAAGATATTGGGGACGAGCAGTACTTC.

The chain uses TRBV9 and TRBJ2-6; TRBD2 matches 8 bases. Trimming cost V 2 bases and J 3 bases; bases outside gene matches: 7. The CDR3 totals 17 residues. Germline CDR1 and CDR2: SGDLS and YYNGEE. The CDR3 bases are TGTGCCAGCAGCGTCGGGACTAGAGGCGGTGGGGCCAACGTCCTGACTTTC. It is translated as CASSVGTRGGGANVLTF.

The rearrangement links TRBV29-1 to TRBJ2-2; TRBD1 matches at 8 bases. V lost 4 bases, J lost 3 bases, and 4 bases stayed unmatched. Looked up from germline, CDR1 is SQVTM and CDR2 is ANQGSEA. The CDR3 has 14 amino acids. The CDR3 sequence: CSVVTGGDTGELFF. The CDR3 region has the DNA TGCAGCGTTGTTACAGGGGGAGACACCGGGGAGCTGTTTTTT.

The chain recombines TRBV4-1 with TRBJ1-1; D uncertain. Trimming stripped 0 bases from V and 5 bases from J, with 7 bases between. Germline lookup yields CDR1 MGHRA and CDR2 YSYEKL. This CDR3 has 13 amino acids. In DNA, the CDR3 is TGCGCCAGCAGCCAAGAGGGGTGGACTGAAGCTTTCTTT. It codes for CASSQEGWTEAFF.

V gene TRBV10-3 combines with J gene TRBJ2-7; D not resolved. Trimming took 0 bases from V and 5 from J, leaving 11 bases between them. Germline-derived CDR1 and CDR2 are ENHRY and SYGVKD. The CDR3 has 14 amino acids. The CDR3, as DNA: TGTGCCATCAGTGAGTCGACCCAAAGGGACGAGCAGTACTTC. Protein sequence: CAISESTQRDEQYF.

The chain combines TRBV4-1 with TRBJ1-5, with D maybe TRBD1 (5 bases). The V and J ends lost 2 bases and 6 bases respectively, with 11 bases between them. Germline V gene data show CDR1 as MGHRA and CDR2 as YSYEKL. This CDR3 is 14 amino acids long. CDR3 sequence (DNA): TGCGCCAGCAGCCAATCAGGGATCGGTCAGCCCCAGCATTTT. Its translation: CASSQSGIGQPQHF.

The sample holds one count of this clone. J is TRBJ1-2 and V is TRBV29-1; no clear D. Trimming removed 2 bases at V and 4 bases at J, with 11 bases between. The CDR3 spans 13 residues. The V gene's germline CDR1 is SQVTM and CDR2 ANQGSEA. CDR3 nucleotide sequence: TGCAGCGTTGAACGAGCAAAGGCCTATGGCTACACCTTC. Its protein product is CSVERAKAYGYTF.

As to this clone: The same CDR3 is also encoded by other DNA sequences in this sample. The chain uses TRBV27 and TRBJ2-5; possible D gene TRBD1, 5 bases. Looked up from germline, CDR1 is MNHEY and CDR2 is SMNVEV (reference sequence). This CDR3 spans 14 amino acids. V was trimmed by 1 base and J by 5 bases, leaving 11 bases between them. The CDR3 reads CASSLLGVGETQYF. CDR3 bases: TGTGCCAGCAGTTTATTAGGGGTCGGGGAGACCCAGTACTTC.